The rows below give T cell receptor beta chains drawn from one sample of a study of CD8 T cells in Susac syndrome. MiXCR, applied by TCRdb to the immunoSEQ multiplex PCR reads, yields one record per CDR3 protein. The sample records around 20,000 distinct CDR3 sequences, approximately 95% being singletons. The sequencing sample was made of CD8+ T cells from PBMCs. The receptors come from a human donor in good health. Both conserved end residues are part of each CDR3. D genes are given only for firm matches. Expanded clones get a size class; other rows say once, few or many, or leave the size out.

j_gene | abundance | d_gene | v_gene | CDR3nt | CDR3aa
TRBJ2-3 | NA | NA | TRBV5-6 | TGTGCCAGCAGCTTGGCCGTAGGGACACCCTCTAGCACAGATACGCAGTATTTT | CASSLAVGTPSSTDTQYF
TRBJ2-5 | NA | TRBD2 | TRBV6-2/TRBV6-3 | TGTGCCAGCAGTTACGCTAGCGGGAGGGCCGAAGAGACCCAGTACTTC | CASSYASGRAEETQYF
TRBJ2-4 | NA | NA | TRBV12-3/TRBV12-4 | TGTGCCAGCAGTTTAGGGACTGACTCAAACATTCAGTACTTC | CASSLGTDSNIQYF
TRBJ2-7 | once | TRBD1 | TRBV5-1 | TGCGCCAGCAGCTTGGTATCACTACAGGGGGGCTCCTACGAGCAGTACTTC | CASSLVSLQGGSYEQYF
TRBJ2-5 | NA | NA | TRBV4-3 | TGCGCCAGCAGCCAAGATGAGGGGGGCCAAGAGACCCAGTACTTC | CASSQDEGGQETQYF
TRBJ2-1 | NA | NA | TRBV11-2 | TGTGCCAGCAGCCCTCGGGTAGCTGAAAAATCTTACAATGAGCAGTTCTTC | CASSPRVAEKSYNEQFF
TRBJ2-2 | NA | NA | TRBV19 | TGTGCCAGTAGTATAAGCTCGGACACTGGCCACGCGAACACCGGGGAGCTGTTTTTT | CASSISSDTGHANTGELFF
TRBJ2-7 | NA | TRBD2 | TRBV27 | TGTGCCAGCAGTTTGGGGACTAGCGGGGGAGAGCAGTACTTC | CASSLGTSGGEQYF
TRBJ2-7 | NA | TRBD1 | TRBV7-2 | TGTGCCAGCAGCTTAGCTGGTTCAGGGGGCTACGAGCAGTACTTC | CASSLAGSGGYEQYF
TRBJ2-7 | NA | NA | TRBV2 | TGTGCCAGCAGCTTCTCCAGCGGTCCCTCCTACGAGCAGTACTTC | CASSFSSGPSYEQYF
TRBJ1-2 | NA | NA | TRBV29-1 | TGCAGCGGACAAGACGACTATGGCTACACCTTC | CSGQDDYGYTF
TRBJ2-5 | NA | NA | TRBV10-3 | TGTGCCACCACCCTTCGGTCCGGAGGGCTTCAAGAGACCCAGTACTTC | CATTLRSGGLQETQYF
TRBJ2-1 | NA | NA | TRBV20-1 | TGCAGTGCTCAGGTACTCGGCTCCTACAATGAGCAGTTCTTC | CSAQVLGSYNEQFF
TRBJ2-3 | NA | NA | TRBV2 | TGTGCCAGCAGTTGGCCGGTGGACAGCACAGATACGCAGTATTTT | CASSWPVDSTDTQYF
TRBJ2-7 | NA | TRBD2 | TRBV3-1 | TGTGCCAGCAGCCAACAGGGACTAGAAGGAGACGAGCAGTACTTC | CASSQQGLEGDEQYF
TRBJ2-5 | NA | NA | TRBV4-3 | TGCGCCAGCAGCCACGGTCGGGGCTATCAAGAGACCCAGTACTTC | CASSHGRGYQETQYF
TRBJ2-7 | NA | TRBD2 | TRBV20-1 | TGCAGTGCCCCCCCAACTAGCGGGTTTTTGGAGCAGTACTTC | CSAPPTSGFLEQYF
TRBJ2-2 | NA | NA | TRBV12-3/TRBV12-4 | TGTGCCAGCAGTTTGGCAGGGCCCACCGGGGAGCTGTTTTTT | CASSLAGPTGELFF
TRBJ1-5 | NA | NA | TRBV30 | TGTGCCTGGAGTGTACTTAGTGGGGAACAGCCCCAGCATTTT | CAWSVLSGEQPQHF
TRBJ2-2 | NA | NA | TRBV18 | TGTGCCAGCTCACCGAGGGAGTACACCGGGGAGCTGTTTTTT | CASSPREYTGELFF
TRBJ2-5 | NA | NA | TRBV2 | TGTGCCAGCCGGGATACAGGGTATGGGGAGACCCAGTACTTC | CASRDTGYGETQYF
TRBJ2-2 | NA | NA | TRBV3-1 | TGTGCCAGCAGCCAAGACTACCCGGGGGAGCTGTTTTTT | CASSQDYPGELFF
TRBJ1-1 | NA | NA | TRBV20-1 | TGCAGTGCTAGAGATCCCGAAACACCCAGGGTCGTCACTGAAGCTTTCTTT | CSARDPETPRVVTEAFF
TRBJ2-1 | NA | NA | TRBV13 | TGTGCCAGCAGCCCCCGGGTCGGCTCCTACAATGAGCAGTTCTTC | CASSPRVGSYNEQFF
TRBJ1-1 | NA | NA | TRBV7-9 | TGTGCCAGCAGCGACTTTCGAACGAACACTGAAGCTTTCTTT | CASSDFRTNTEAFF
TRBJ1-2 | NA | NA | TRBV7-2 | TGTGCCAGCAGCTTAGGAGTTGTCGCAGGGGCGCGCTATGGCTACACCTTC | CASSLGVVAGARYGYTF
TRBJ2-1 | NA | TRBD1 | TRBV24-1 | TGTGCCACCAGTGATTGGGGGACAGGCGTAGCCCATGAGCAGTTCTTC | CATSDWGTGVAHEQFF
TRBJ2-1 | NA | TRBD1 | TRBV29-1 | TGCAGCGTAGATTTTGGGACAGAGGATTACAATGAGCAGTTCTTC | CSVDFGTEDYNEQFF
TRBJ2-1 | NA | NA | TRBV29-1 | TGCAGCGTTGAAGATCTTGGCGGGTCGAGCTCCTACAATGAGCAGTTCTTC | CSVEDLGGSSSYNEQFF
TRBJ1-1 | NA | TRBD1 | TRBV7-9 | TGTACCAGCAGCCTAACGACAGGGGTGGGCACTGAAGCTTTCTTT | CTSSLTTGVGTEAFF
TRBJ1-5 | NA | NA | TRBV6-7 | TGTGCCAGCAGTTACTCAGGGGGGCTTGATCAGCCCCAGCATTTT | CASSYSGGLDQPQHF
TRBJ2-3 | NA | NA | TRBV28 | TGTGCCAGCAGTTCTCGTTTCCGGGACACCTATACGCAGTATTTT | CASSSRFRDTYTQYF
TRBJ2-1 | NA | NA | TRBV7-8 | TGTGCCAGCAGCTACCGACCAAATGAGCAGTTCTTC | CASSYRPNEQFF
TRBJ2-3 | NA | NA | TRBV25-1 | TGTGCCAGCAGTGAATTGGCAGGGCCCTCCACAGATACGCAGTATTTT | CASSELAGPSTDTQYF
TRBJ2-7 | NA | NA | TRBV28 | TGTGCCAGCAGTTCCGCGCGTAGTAGCGGACTCCCGTACGAGCAGTACTTC | CASSSARSSGLPYEQYF
TRBJ2-7 | NA | TRBD2 | TRBV7-9 | TGTGCCAGCAGCTACCGGGACTACAACTACGAGCAGTACTTC | CASSYRDYNYEQYF
TRBJ2-1 | NA | NA | TRBV9 | TGTGCCAGCAGCGTATTTAGGGACGCCCGAGGAGATGAGCAGTTCTTC | CASSVFRDARGDEQFF
TRBJ2-3 | once | NA | TRBV29-1 | TGCAGCGTTTTACGGTCCGGGAGCACAGATACGCAGTATTTT | CSVLRSGSTDTQYF
TRBJ2-2 | NA | NA | TRBV2 | TGTGCCAGCAGTATGACAGAGAATACCGGGGAGCTGTTTTTT | CASSMTENTGELFF
TRBJ2-1 | once | TRBD2 | TRBV12-3/TRBV12-4 | TGTGCCAGCAGTTTAGAGCGGGAGGTTGACAATGAGCAGTTCTTC | CASSLEREVDNEQFF
TRBJ2-7 | NA | TRBD1 | TRBV28 | TGTGCCAGCAGTTCCGGGACAGGCACCTCCTACGAGCAGTACTTC | CASSSGTGTSYEQYF
TRBJ2-5 | NA | TRBD1 | TRBV27 | TGTGCCAGCAGTTGGGACAGGGTGGAGACCCAGTACTTC | CASSWDRVETQYF
TRBJ2-3 | NA | NA | TRBV24-1 | TGTGCCACCAGTGACCCAGGCCGTACTAGCACAGATACGCAGTATTTT | CATSDPGRTSTDTQYF
TRBJ2-4 | NA | NA | TRBV20-1 | TGCAGTGCTAGACCCTATTGGGGAGAAGCCAAAAACATTCAGTACTTC | CSARPYWGEAKNIQYF
TRBJ1-2 | NA | TRBD1 | TRBV7-8 | TGTGCCAGCAGCTTAGGACAGGGAGACTATGGCTACACCTTC | CASSLGQGDYGYTF
TRBJ2-1 | NA | TRBD2 | TRBV27 | TGTGCCAGCAGTCCTTTGGCGGGAGGGCCCTATGAGCAGTTCTTC | CASSPLAGGPYEQFF
TRBJ2-5 | NA | TRBD2 | TRBV27 | TGTGCCAGCAGTCTGGGGACTAAAGGAGAGACCCAGTACTTC | CASSLGTKGETQYF
TRBJ1-3 | NA | NA | TRBV7-3 | TGTGCCAGCAGCTTAATGCCGGGAAACACCATATATTTT | CASSLMPGNTIYF
TRBJ2-2 | NA | NA | TRBV27 | TGTGCCAGCAGTTTTCGGGGCTTCGCGAACACCGGGGAGCTGTTTTTT | CASSFRGFANTGELFF
TRBJ1-6 | NA | NA | TRBV7-9 | TGTGCCAGCAGCTTAAGTTCGTCGAGCTCCTATAATTCACCCCTCCACTTT | CASSLSSSSSYNSPLHF
TRBJ2-7 | NA | NA | TRBV27 | TGTGCCAGCAGTTCCAGGGGCTACGAGCAGTACTTC | CASSSRGYEQYF
TRBJ2-1 | NA | TRBD2 | TRBV10-3 | TGTGCCATCAGTGACTCCGGGACTACGAATGAGCAGTTCTTC | CAISDSGTTNEQFF
TRBJ2-7 | NA | NA | TRBV7-9 | TGTGCCAGCAGCTTAGGGCCACTGGCGGTAACCTCTGGGGAGCAGTACTTC | CASSLGPLAVTSGEQYF
TRBJ2-2 | NA | NA | TRBV12-5 | TGTGCTAGTGGTTTGGTAATAACAGGCCTCGGGGAGCTGTTTTTT | CASGLVITGLGELFF
TRBJ1-1 | NA | NA | TRBV6-5 | TGTGCCAGCAGTGTAGACAGTCCCACTGAAGCTTTCTTT | CASSVDSPTEAFF
TRBJ2-1 | NA | NA | TRBV27 | TGTGCCAGCAGTTTAGATGCCTACAATGAGCAGTTCTTC | CASSLDAYNEQFF
TRBJ2-1 | NA | NA | TRBV7-9 | TGTGCCAGCAGCCCCTTGCTGGGCAGAGGCCATGAGCAGTTCTTC | CASSPLLGRGHEQFF
TRBJ2-1 | NA | TRBD2 | TRBV5-1 | TGCGCCAGCAGCTTTACTAGCGGGACCTACAATGAGCAGTTCTTC | CASSFTSGTYNEQFF
TRBJ2-1 | few | NA | TRBV9 | TGTGCCAGCAGCGTAGAGGACGGTTTGGCTAGCTCCTACAATGAGCAGTTCTTC | CASSVEDGLASSYNEQFF
TRBJ2-7 | NA | NA | TRBV5-1 | TGCGCCAGCAGCTTGGGCGTTGGGAGGCTAATGGACGAGCAGTACTTC | CASSLGVGRLMDEQYF